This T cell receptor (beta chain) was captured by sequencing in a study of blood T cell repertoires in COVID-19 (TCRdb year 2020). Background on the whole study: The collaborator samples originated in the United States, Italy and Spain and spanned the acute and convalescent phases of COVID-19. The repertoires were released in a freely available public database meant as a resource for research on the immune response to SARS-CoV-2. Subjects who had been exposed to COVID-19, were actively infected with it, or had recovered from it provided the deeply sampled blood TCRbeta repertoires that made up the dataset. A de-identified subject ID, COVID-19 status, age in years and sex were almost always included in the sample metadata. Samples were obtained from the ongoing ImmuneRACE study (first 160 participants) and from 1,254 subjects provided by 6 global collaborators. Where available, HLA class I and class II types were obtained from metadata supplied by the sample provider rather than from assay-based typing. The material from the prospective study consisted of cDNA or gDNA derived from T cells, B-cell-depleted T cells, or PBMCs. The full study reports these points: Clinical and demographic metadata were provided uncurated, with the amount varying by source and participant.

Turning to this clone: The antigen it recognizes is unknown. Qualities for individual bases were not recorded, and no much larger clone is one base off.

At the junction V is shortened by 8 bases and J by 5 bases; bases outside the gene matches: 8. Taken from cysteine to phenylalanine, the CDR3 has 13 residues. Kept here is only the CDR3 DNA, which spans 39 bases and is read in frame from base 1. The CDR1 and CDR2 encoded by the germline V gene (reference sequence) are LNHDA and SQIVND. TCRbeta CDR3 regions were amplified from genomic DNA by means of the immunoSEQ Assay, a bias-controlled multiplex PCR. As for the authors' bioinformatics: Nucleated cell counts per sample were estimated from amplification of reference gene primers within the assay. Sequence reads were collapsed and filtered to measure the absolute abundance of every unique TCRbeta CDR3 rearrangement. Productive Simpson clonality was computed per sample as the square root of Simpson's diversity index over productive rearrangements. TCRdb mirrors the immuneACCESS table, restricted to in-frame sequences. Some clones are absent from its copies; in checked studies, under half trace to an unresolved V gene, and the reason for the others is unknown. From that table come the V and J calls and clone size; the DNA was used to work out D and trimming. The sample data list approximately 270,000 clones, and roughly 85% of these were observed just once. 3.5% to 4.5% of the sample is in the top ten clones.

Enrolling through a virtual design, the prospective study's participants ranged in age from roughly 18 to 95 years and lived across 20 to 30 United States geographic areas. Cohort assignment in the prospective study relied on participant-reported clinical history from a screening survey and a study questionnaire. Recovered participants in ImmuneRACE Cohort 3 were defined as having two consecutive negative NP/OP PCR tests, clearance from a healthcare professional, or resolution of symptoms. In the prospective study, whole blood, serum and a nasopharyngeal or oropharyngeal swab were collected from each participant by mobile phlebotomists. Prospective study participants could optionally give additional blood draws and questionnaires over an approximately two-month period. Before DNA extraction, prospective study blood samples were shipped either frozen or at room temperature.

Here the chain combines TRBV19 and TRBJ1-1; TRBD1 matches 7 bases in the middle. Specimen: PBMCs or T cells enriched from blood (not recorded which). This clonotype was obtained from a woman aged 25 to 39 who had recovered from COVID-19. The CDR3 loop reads CASGNRGGTEAFF. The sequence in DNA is TGTGCCAGTGGTAACAGGGGTGGGACTGAAGCTTTCTTT.